The 22 T cell receptor beta chains reported below all come from one sample, sequenced in a study of blood T cell repertoires in COVID-19 (dated by TCRdb to the early 2020s). The method behind the library was the immunoSEQ multiplex PCR assay. Not all clones reach the TCRdb copy of this immuneACCESS table, which keeps in-frame sequences only. Checked studies attribute under half of the gap to unresolved V genes and leave the rest unexplained. Recorded for this sample are about 82,000 clones; around 80% of them occurred a single time. The ten largest clones represent 36% of the sample. What was sequenced was peripheral blood. These receptor sequences come from a man aged 60 to 69 with COVID-19, enrolled during active disease.

This clone appeared a single time. The chain recombines TRBV6-5 with TRBJ2-1; 13 bases are shared with TRBD2. The J segment lost 8 bases and the V segment lost 6 bases, leaving 4 bases of the junction unmatched. CDR3 length: 14 residues. In germline, CDR1 is MNHEY, CDR2 SVGAGI. The CDR3 nucleotides are TGTGCCAGCAGGCGACTAGCGGGAGGCGATGAGCAGTTCTTC. It encodes CASRRLAGGDEQFF.

J is TRBJ1-3 and V is TRBV5-1; D might be TRBD1 (5 bases). The CDR3 covers 14 residues. The germline V gene has CDR1 SGHRS and CDR2 YFSETQ. The V end was cut by 4 bases, the J end by 3 bases, with 11 bases between. The CDR3 DNA reads TGCGCCAGCAGCACCGACAGCCTTGGAAACACCATATATTTT. It specifies CASSTDSLGNTIYF. Variable domain in full (rest from reference TRBV5-1 and TRBJ1-3): KAGVTQTPRYLIKTRGQQVTLSCSPISGHRSVSWYQQTPGQGLQFLFEYFSETQRNKGNFPGRFSGRQFSNSRSEMNVSTLELGDSALYLCASSTDSLGNTIYFGEGSWLTVV.

This clone was detected a few times. V and J are TRBV18 and TRBJ2-7, with 12 bases identical to TRBD1. V shed 7 bases and J 6 bases; nucleotides not matched to a gene: 7. The CDR3 consists of 14 residues. CDR1 is KGHSH, CDR2 LQKENI, per germline. The CDR3 loop is CASYRGQGASEQYF. CDR3 DNA: TGTGCCAGCTACCGGGGACAGGGGGCTAGCGAGCAGTACTTC. The full variable domain, rest sourced from reference TRBV18 and TRBJ2-7, is NAGVMQNPRHLVRRRGQEARLRCSPMKGHSHVYWYRQLPEEGLKFMVYLQKENIIDESGMPKERFSAEFPKEGPSILRIQQVVRGDSAAYFCASYRGQGASEQYFGPGTRLTVT.

The chain is built from TRBV25-1 and TRBJ2-1; a weak D match, TRBD2 (6 bases). Germline V gene data show CDR1 as MGHDK and CDR2 as SYGVNS. There are 18 residues in the CDR3. V gave up 7 bases and J gave up 3 bases, with 25 bases separating them. CDR3 sequence: CASTPKGLRGIYYNEQFF. For the CDR3, the DNA is TGTGCCAGCACCCCCAAGGGACTTCGCGGGATCTACTACAATGAGCAGTTCTTC.

This clone was found once. As DNA, the CDR3 is TGTGCCAGCAGCAACAGGGGTTTAGAGGAAAAACTGTTTTTT. As protein: CASSNRGLEEKLFF. The chain recombines TRBV7-9 with TRBJ1-4; 7 bases are a match to TRBD1. V lost 5 bases, J lost 8 bases, and 8 bases stayed unmatched. The CDR3 is made up of 14 amino acids. CDR1 is SEHNR, CDR2 FQNEAQ, per germline (reference sequence).

The V gene is TRBV5-1, the J gene TRBJ2-3; TRBD1 agrees at 7 bases. The CDR3 covers 15 residues. The germline CDR1 and CDR2 sequences are SGHRS and YFSETQ. V lost 1 base, J lost 6 bases, and 8 bases stayed unmatched. The CDR3 region has the DNA TGCGCCAGCAGCTTGCTGGGACAGAAGATCGATACGCAGTATTTT. This gives the protein CASSLLGQKIDTQYF.

The V call is TRBV5-4, the J call TRBJ2-1; 8 bases line up with TRBD1. Germline V gives CDR1 SGHNT, CDR2 YYREEE (reference sequence). The ends lost 0 bases at V and 5 bases at J; junction bases unmatched: 7. This CDR3 has 16 residues. CDR3 DNA sequence: TGTGCCAGCAGCTTGGGGGCCCCGGGACAGGACAATGAGCAGTTCTTC. Its translation is CASSLGAPGQDNEQFF.

The chain couples TRBV3-1 (or the pseudogene TRBV3-2) to TRBJ1-2, with TRBD1 matching 9 bases. The V segment lost 0 bases and the J segment 7 bases; nucleotides outside the gene matches: 12. The CDR3 extends over 17 amino acids. CDR1 and CDR2 from the germline V gene are LGHDT and YNNKEL (reference sequence). The CDR3 DNA reads TGTGCCAGCAGCCAAGATTGGCCTAGGGACAGGGATAGTGGCTACACCTTC. Protein product: CASSQDWPRDRDSGYTF.

The rearrangement uses TRBV7-9 and TRBJ2-1; the match to TRBD2 covers 11 bases. CDR1 is SEHNR and CDR2 is FQNEAQ in the germline V gene (reference sequence). With 1 base clipped from V and 1 base from J, the junction kept 3 bases outside the gene matches. The CDR3 has 17 residues. For the CDR3, the DNA is TGTGCCAGCAGCTTAGGACTAGCGGGGCTGTCCTACAATGAGCAGTTCTTC. Translation: CASSLGLAGLSYNEQFF.

This rearrangement joins TRBV3-1 (or the pseudogene TRBV3-2) to TRBJ1-2; TRBD1 might be the D (6 bases). Germline V gene sequence: CDR1 LGHDT, CDR2 YNNKEL (reference sequence). The V and J ends lost 7 bases and 6 bases respectively, with 18 bases between them. CDR3 length equals 14 residues. CDR3 bases: TGTGCCAGCACCCTTGGGCAGGGGATAAATGGCTACACCTTC. It is translated as CASTLGQGINGYTF.

This rearrangement joins TRBV9 to TRBJ2-7; a weak D match, TRBD1 (6 bases). V lost 4 bases to trimming and J lost 1 base, with 12 bases between them. Per the germline V gene, CDR1 is SGDLS and CDR2 is YYNGEE. The CDR3 runs 14 residues. The CDR3 DNA sequence: TGTGCCAGCAGCCCCCGGACAGAATCCTACGAGCAGTACTTC. Protein product: CASSPRTESYEQYF.

The chain joins TRBV4-3 to TRBJ2-7; a weak D match, TRBD2 (7 bases). Germline V lookup: CDR1 LGHNA, CDR2 YSLEER. With 0 bases removed from V and 7 bases from J, the gap between germline ends came to 22 bases. The CDR3 length is 17 residues. CDR3 DNA sequence: TGCGCCAGCAGCCAAGAGCTGGGGGGGGCGTTAGTTGGTGAGCAGTACTTC. Translated: CASSQELGGALVGEQYF.

V is TRBV7-9 and J is TRBJ1-6; the match to TRBD1 covers 8 bases. This CDR3 has 14 amino acids. Germline V gives CDR1 SEHNR, CDR2 FQNEAQ (reference sequence). Trimming cost V 8 bases and J 10 bases; bases outside gene matches: 10. CDR3 coding DNA: TGTGCCAGCCGCCGAGGGCAGGGGGCCTCACCCCTCCACTTT. This gives the protein CASRRGQGASPLHF.

The chain employs TRBV5-5 and TRBJ1-2; D uncertain. Between the trimmed V and J ends, which lost 5 bases and 0 bases, there was a span of 11 bases. Germline CDR1 and CDR2: SGHKS and YYEKEE (reference sequence). The CDR3 runs to 14 residues. The CDR3 DNA reads TGTGCCAGCAGGGGTGCGGTGACTAACTATGGCTACACCTTC. It translates to CASRGAVTNYGYTF.

The chain has TRBV9 and TRBJ2-7; 14 positions agree with TRBD2. From germline, CDR1 is SGDLS and CDR2 YYNGEE. V was pared by 3 bases and J by 3 bases, with 5 bases of the junction left unmatched. This CDR3 comprises 16 residues. CDR3 protein: CASSAGLAGADYEQYF. The CDR3 DNA reads TGTGCCAGCAGCGCGGGACTAGCGGGAGCTGACTACGAGCAGTACTTC. Variable domain in full (rest from reference TRBV9 and TRBJ2-7): DSGVTQTPKHLITATGQRVTLRCSPRSGDLSVYWYQQSLDQGLQFLIQYYNGEERAKGNILERFSAQQFPDLHSELNLSSLELGDSALYFCASSAGLAGADYEQYFGPGTRLTVT.

This chain connects TRBV10-2 to TRBJ1-1, with a weak D call TRBD1 (6 bases). The germline V gene encodes CDR1 WSHSY and CDR2 SAAADI. V was cut by 2 bases and J by 2 bases, with 18 bases left in between. This CDR3 region has 17 residues. CDR3 region: CASSEGGFLTFNTEAFF. The CDR3 region has the DNA TGCGCCAGCAGTGAGGGGGGCTTTCTTACTTTCAACACTGAAGCTTTCTTT.

This chain uses TRBV6-5 with TRBJ1-1, with a tentative D call TRBD1 (5 bases). The length of the CDR3 is 13 residues. From germline, CDR1 is MNHEY and CDR2 SVGAGI. V was trimmed by 0 bases and J by 6 bases, leaving 8 bases between them. CDR3 residues: CASSYSTASEAFF. The CDR3 DNA is TGTGCCAGCAGTTACTCGACAGCCTCTGAAGCTTTCTTT.

V gene TRBV6-1 combines with J gene TRBJ1-1; 7 positions agree with TRBD1. The germline V gene has CDR1 MNHNS and CDR2 SASEGT. The CDR3 totals 14 residues. V lost 3 bases to trimming and J lost 1 base; unmatched junction nucleotides: 2. CDR3 in amino acids: CASSEGQPNTEAFF. The CDR3 bases are TGTGCCAGCAGTGAGGGACAGCCGAACACTGAAGCTTTCTTT.

The V gene is TRBV25-1, the J gene TRBJ2-5; D not resolved. The CDR3 contains 17 residues. The germline gives CDR1 MGHDK, CDR2 SYGVNS. The V gene lost 1 base and the J gene lost 4 bases, with 19 bases spanning the gap. CDR3 nucleotide sequence: TGTGCCAGCAGTGAATTTAAGTTACCTTTACTCGGAGAGACCCAGTACTTC. Protein product: CASSEFKLPLLGETQYF.

This clone was found a few times. The chain carries TRBV19 and TRBJ2-1; D call uncertain. CDR3 length equals 14 residues. Germline V gene sequence: CDR1 LNHDA, CDR2 SQIVND (reference sequence). V dropped 6 bases and J dropped 0 bases, with 9 bases sitting between them. Here the CDR3 DNA reads TGTGCCAGTAGAGACCGGAGCTCCTACAATGAGCAGTTCTTC. It specifies CASRDRSSYNEQFF.

This clone was counted a few times. The V and J genes are TRBV10-2 and TRBJ2-7, with 15 bases lining up with TRBD2. V was clipped by 5 bases and J by 6 bases; unmatched bases: 5. CDR3 length: 15 amino acids. Germline CDR1 and CDR2: WSHSY and SAAADI. The CDR3 nucleotides read TGCGCCAGCAGTATTGTGGGACTAGCGGGAGGCGAGCAGTACTTC. It is translated as CASSIVGLAGGEQYF.

This sequence joins TRBV7-9 and TRBJ2-7; D is possibly TRBD1 (7 bases). Germline loops: CDR1 SEHNR, CDR2 FQNEAQ (reference sequence). With 6 bases removed from V and 0 bases from J, the gap between germline ends came to 12 bases. This CDR3 comprises 14 residues. The CDR3: CASRQGGSSYEQYF. CDR3 nucleotides: TGTGCCAGCAGGCAGGGGGGTAGCTCCTACGAGCAGTACTTC.